Listed below are T cell receptor beta chains from one sample, sequenced in a study of blood T cell repertoires in COVID-19. Repertoires were generated with immunoSEQ multiplex PCR, while TCRdb's copy carries only in-frame clones and drops some. The data show 200,000 to 250,000 clones, roughly nine tenths seen once. The sequencing input was PBMCs or T cells enriched from blood (not recorded which). These receptor sequences come from a woman aged 45-60 years in a cohort exposed to, infected with or recovered from COVID-19 (not recorded which). Both conserved end residues are part of each CDR3. Expanded clones get a size class; other rows say once, few or many, or leave the size out.

>NA|TRBV21-1|TRBJ2-2
CASSKTSISARQGAVGNTGELFF
>NA|TRBV2|TRBJ1-4
CASTGQVGEKLFF
>few|TRBV6-5|TRBJ1-2
CASRAPGQGVGYTF
>NA|TRBV19|TRBJ1-5
CASCGTVFQPQHF
>NA|TRBV7-9|TRBJ1-1
CASSPAGIIAEAFF
>NA|TRBV10-2|TRBJ1-3
CASSEVVPTGNTIYF
>NA|TRBV9|TRBJ1-5
CASSVLQGRDNQPQHF
>few|TRBV18|TRBJ2-1
CASSPPRQYNEQFF
>NA|TRBV12-3/TRBV12-4|TRBJ2-1
CASTSQEYNEQFF
>NA|TRBV27|TRBJ1-2
CASSAHKQGVRGYTF
>NA|TRBV14|TRBJ1-1
CASSQDRNTEAFF
>NA|TRBV12-3/TRBV12-4|TRBJ1-2
CASSLGQNYGYTF
>NA|TRBV28|TRBJ1-6
CAIKPSGSSYNSPLHF
>once|TRBV6-2/TRBV6-3|TRBJ1-5
CASSYGASLPQHF